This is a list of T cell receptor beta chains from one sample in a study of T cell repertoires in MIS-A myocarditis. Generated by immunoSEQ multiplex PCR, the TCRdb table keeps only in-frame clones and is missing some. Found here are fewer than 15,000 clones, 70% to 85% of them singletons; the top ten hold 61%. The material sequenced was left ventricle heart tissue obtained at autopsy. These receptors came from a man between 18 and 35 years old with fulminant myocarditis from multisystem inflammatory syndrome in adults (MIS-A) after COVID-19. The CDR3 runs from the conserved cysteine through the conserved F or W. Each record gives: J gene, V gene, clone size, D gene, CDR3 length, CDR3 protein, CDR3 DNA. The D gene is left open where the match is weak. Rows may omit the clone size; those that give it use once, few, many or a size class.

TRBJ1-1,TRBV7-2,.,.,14,CASSLVGLGTEAFF,TGTGCCAGCAGCTTAGTAGGATTGGGGACTGAAGCTTTCTTT
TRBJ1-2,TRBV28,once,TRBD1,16,CATTYSSRAGGRGYTF,TGTGCCACCACCTATTCTTCCCGGGCAGGGGGCCGAGGCTACACCTTC
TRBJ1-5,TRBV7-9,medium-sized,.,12,CASSLVDQPQHF,TGTGCCAGCAGCTTAGTGGATCAGCCCCAGCATTTT
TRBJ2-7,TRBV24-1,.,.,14,CATSGTGYQDEQYF,TGTGCCACCAGTGGGACGGGGTATCAGGACGAGCAGTACTTC
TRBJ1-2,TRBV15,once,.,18,CATSRDKGFLRGTYGYTF,TGTGCCACCAGCAGAGACAAGGGCTTCCTACGAGGTACCTATGGCTACACCTTC
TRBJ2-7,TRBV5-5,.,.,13,CASSLILGYEQYF,TGTGCCAGCAGCTTGATCCTGGGGTACGAGCAGTACTTC
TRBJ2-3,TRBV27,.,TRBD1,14,CASSFQGAQDTQYF,TGTGCCAGCAGTTTCCAGGGGGCTCAAGATACGCAGTATTTT
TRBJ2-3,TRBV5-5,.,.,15,CASSFGPVGADTQYF,TGTGCCAGCAGCTTCGGGCCAGTCGGGGCAGATACGCAGTATTTT
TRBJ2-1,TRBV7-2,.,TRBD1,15,CASSWDRGSYNEQFF,TGTGCCAGCAGCTGGGACAGGGGGTCTTACAATGAGCAGTTCTTC
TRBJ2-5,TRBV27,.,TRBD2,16,CASSFGAGEHQETQYF,TGTGCCAGCAGTTTTGGAGCGGGGGAACACCAAGAGACCCAGTACTTC
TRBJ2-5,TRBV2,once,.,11,CASSYQETQYF,TGTGCCAGCAGCTATCAAGAGACCCAGTACTTC
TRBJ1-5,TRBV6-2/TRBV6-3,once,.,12,CASSGFAQPQHF,TGTGCCAGCAGTGGTTTTGCGCAGCCCCAGCATTTT
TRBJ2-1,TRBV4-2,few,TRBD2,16,CASSPGRSGGSPEQFF,TGTGCCAGCAGCCCCGGGAGGAGCGGGGGATCCCCGGAGCAGTTCTTC
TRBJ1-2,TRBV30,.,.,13,CAWSVRGVWGYTF,TGTGCCTGGAGTGTAAGAGGAGTTTGGGGCTACACCTTC
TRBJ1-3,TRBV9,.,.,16,CASNREGARSGNTIYF,TGTGCCAGCAACAGGGAAGGGGCCCGATCTGGAAACACCATATATTTT
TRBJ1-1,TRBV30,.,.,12,CAWRWAPTEAFF,TGTGCCTGGAGGTGGGCCCCCACTGAAGCTTTCTTT
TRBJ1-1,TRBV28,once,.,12,CASMNQNTEAFF,TGTGCCAGCATGAACCAGAACACTGAAGCTTTCTTT
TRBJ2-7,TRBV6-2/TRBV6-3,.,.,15,CASSYRGAESYEQYF,TGTGCCAGCAGTTATCGGGGGGCCGAATCCTACGAGCAGTACTTC
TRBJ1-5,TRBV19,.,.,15,CASMWGALSNQPQHF,TGTGCCAGTATGTGGGGGGCCCTTAGCAATCAGCCCCAGCATTTT
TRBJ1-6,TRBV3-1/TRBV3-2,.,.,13,CASGVSYNSPLHF,TGTGCCAGCGGAGTCTCCTATAATTCACCCCTCCACTTT
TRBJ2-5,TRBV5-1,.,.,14,CASSLFGPSETQYF,TGCGCCAGCAGCTTGTTCGGTCCCTCGGAGACCCAGTACTTC
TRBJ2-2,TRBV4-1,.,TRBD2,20,CASSQDASTTGLVYPGELFF,TGCGCCAGCAGCCAAGACGCAAGCACGACGGGACTAGTATATCCCGGGGAGCTGTTTTTT
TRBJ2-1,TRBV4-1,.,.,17,CASRPEIYFSSYNEQFF,TGCGCCAGCAGACCGGAAATATACTTTAGCTCCTACAATGAGCAGTTCTTC
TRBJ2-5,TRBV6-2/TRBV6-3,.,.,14,CASSSLGAEETQYF,TGTGCCAGCAGTTCACTGGGGGCGGAAGAGACCCAGTACTTC
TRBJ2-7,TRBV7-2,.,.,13,CASSPGGTYEQYF,TGTGCCAGCAGCCCCGGGGGAACCTACGAGCAGTACTTC
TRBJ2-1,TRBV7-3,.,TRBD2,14,CASSLSGRNNEQFF,TGTGCCAGCAGCTTGAGCGGGAGAAACAATGAGCAGTTCTTC
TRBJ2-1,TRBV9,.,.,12,CASSVGRNEQFF,TGTGCCAGCAGCGTGGGGAGGAATGAGCAGTTCTTC
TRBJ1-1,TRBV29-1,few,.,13,CSAGPRLNTEAFF,TGCAGCGCCGGACCTCGATTAAACACTGAAGCTTTCTTT
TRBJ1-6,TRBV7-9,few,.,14,CASSFVASNSPLHF,TGTGCCAGCAGCTTCGTGGCCTCAAATTCACCCCTCCACTTT
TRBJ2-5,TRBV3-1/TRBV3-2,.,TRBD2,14,CASRCGGGEETQYF,TGTGCCAGCCGTTGCGGGGGGGGTGAAGAGACCCAGTACTTC
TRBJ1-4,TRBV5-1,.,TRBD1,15,CASSWGQGVDEKLFF,TGCGCCAGCAGCTGGGGACAGGGCGTAGACGAAAAACTGTTTTTT
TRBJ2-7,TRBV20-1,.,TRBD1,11,CSGQGWREQYF,TGCAGCGGACAGGGTTGGCGCGAGCAGTACTTC
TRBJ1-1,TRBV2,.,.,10,CAIGRDEAFF,TGTGCCATTGGGCGTGATGAAGCTTTCTTT
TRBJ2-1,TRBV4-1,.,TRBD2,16,CASSQELAGGGNEQFF,TGCGCCAGCAGCCAAGAACTAGCGGGAGGAGGGAATGAGCAGTTCTTC
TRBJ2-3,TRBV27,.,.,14,CASRRHAAGDTQYF,TGTGCCTCACGCCGGCATGCAGCGGGAGATACGCAGTATTTT
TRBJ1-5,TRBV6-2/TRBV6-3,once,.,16,CASSYLAGERDQPQHF,TGTGCCAGCAGTTACTTAGCAGGGGAACGGGACCAGCCCCAGCATTTT
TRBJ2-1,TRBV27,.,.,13,CASSLWASGEQFF,TGTGCCAGCAGTTTATGGGCCTCAGGGGAGCAGTTCTTC
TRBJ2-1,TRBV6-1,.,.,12,CASSDKGDEQFF,TGTGCCAGCAGTGATAAGGGAGATGAGCAGTTCTTC
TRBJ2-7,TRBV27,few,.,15,CASSLGGTVTSEQYF,TGTGCCAGCAGTTTAGGCGGCACGGTCACGAGCGAGCAGTACTTC
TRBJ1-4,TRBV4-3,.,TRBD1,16,CASSQADRVTNEKLFF,TGCGCCAGCAGCCAAGCGGACAGGGTAACTAATGAAAAACTGTTTTTT
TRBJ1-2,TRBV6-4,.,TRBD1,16,CASSPGTGAGVGGYTF,TGTGCCAGCAGTCCGGGGACAGGGGCCGGGGTCGGAGGCTACACCTTC
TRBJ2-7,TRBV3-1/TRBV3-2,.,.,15,CASSQGDLLINEQYF,TGTGCCAGCAGCCAAGGAGACTTACTAATCAACGAGCAGTACTTC
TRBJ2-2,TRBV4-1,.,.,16,CASSQELRLGTGELFF,TGCGCCAGCAGCCAAGAGCTACGGCTGGGAACCGGGGAGCTGTTTTTT
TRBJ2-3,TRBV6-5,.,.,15,CASSYSKIRGDTQYF,TGTGCCAGCAGTTACTCGAAAATCCGTGGGGATACGCAGTATTTT
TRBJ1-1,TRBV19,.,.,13,CASSISRYTEAFF,TGTGCCAGTAGTATATCCAGATACACTGAAGCTTTCTTT
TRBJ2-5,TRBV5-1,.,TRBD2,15,CASSPGLAGFETQYF,TGCGCCAGCAGCCCTGGACTAGCTGGGTTCGAGACCCAGTACTTC
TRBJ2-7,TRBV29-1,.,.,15,CSVESSNSYTYEQYF,TGCAGCGTTGAGTCCTCTAACTCCTACACCTACGAGCAGTACTTC
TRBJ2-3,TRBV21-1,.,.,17,CASSKEGTGSPTDTQYF,TGTGCCAGCAGCAAAGAAGGGACAGGGTCCCCCACAGATACGCAGTATTTT
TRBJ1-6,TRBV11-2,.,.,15,CASSLRGGDGSPLHF,TGTGCCAGCAGCTTAAGGGGGGGAGATGGATCACCCCTCCACTTT
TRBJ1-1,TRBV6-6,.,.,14,CASSYSGVNTEAFF,TGTGCCAGCAGTTACTCGGGGGTTAACACTGAAGCTTTCTTT
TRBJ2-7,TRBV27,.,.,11,CASGRQDGQYF,TGTGCCAGCGGGCGGCAAGACGGGCAGTACTTC
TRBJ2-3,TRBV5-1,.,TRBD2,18,CASSLTSGRDLAQDTQYF,TGCGCCAGCAGCCTGACTAGCGGGAGGGATCTGGCACAAGATACGCAGTATTTT
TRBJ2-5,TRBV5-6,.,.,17,CASSRAQAGTVQETQYF,TGTGCCAGCAGTCGTGCTCAAGCGGGGACAGTACAAGAGACCCAGTACTTC